This T cell receptor (beta chain) was sequenced during a study of cytomegalovirus exposure and HLA in healthy donors. A note on this clone: Its cognate antigen is unknown.

The study's findings and limits: After further analysis at a later stage, 15,000 to 20,000 TCR beta sequences were associated with HLA alleles at 0.05 false discovery rate. A later analysis found common viral pathogens apparently linked to several of the most significant clusters. Presence/absence analyses assumed roughly uniform sequencing depth across donors, which may not hold.

60 Vbeta and 13 Jbeta primers were used in PCR. TCRdb's copy holds only in-frame clones and misses some; the assay was immunoSEQ multiplex PCR. The sample includes under 110,000 clones, 71% seen only once; the top ten take roughly 3%. The CDR3 is 16 residues long. The ends lost 4 bases at V and 2 bases at J; junction bases unmatched: 10. Per germline, CDR1 SGHKS and CDR2 YYEKEE (reference sequence). The chain links TRBV5-5 to TRBJ2-7; TRBD2 agrees at 9 bases. This sequence was found in a female donor in good health and CMV-seronegative. Sequencing used PBMCs. The CDR3 reads CASSPRLAEYTYEQYF. For the CDR3, the DNA is TGTGCCAGCAGCCCCCGACTAGCGGAGTATACCTACGAGCAGTACTTC.